The clone carrying this T cell receptor beta chain occurred a few times. Its antigen is still unknown. This CDR3 contains 14 residues. Between the trimmed V and J ends, which lost 6 bases and 2 bases, there was a span of 12 bases. Per the germline V gene, CDR1 is MNHEY and CDR2 is SMNVEV (reference sequence). The data were taken from a study of molecular identifiers for immune sequencing clone quantification. TCRdb re-derived calls from the PCR reads in MiXCR, one entry per CDR3 protein. The data contain 100,000 or so distinct CDR3 sequences, 36% of them singletons. The authors sorted naive CD8 T cells as CD8+CD4-CCR7+CD45RA+. Study results and caveats: Spiked Jurkat TCR RNA equivalent to one cell reportedly surfaced among about 1 million naive cells. Naive cells had under 1% of molecules in clones above 20 RNA copies, effectors over 97%.

The clonotype was recovered from a human donor in good health. Some libraries in this study had Jurkat cell RNA spiked in. The gene calls are TRBV27 and TRBJ2-3; D remains ambiguous. The sample comprised naive CD8+ T cells from blood, with Jurkat cell RNA spiked in. Subset denoted: FACS-sorted CD8+CD4-CCR7+CD45RA+ naive T cells. This chain's CDR3 is CASSPSTTTDTQYF. DNA of the CDR3: TGTGCCAGCAGCCCCTCTACAACCACAGATACGCAGTATTTT.